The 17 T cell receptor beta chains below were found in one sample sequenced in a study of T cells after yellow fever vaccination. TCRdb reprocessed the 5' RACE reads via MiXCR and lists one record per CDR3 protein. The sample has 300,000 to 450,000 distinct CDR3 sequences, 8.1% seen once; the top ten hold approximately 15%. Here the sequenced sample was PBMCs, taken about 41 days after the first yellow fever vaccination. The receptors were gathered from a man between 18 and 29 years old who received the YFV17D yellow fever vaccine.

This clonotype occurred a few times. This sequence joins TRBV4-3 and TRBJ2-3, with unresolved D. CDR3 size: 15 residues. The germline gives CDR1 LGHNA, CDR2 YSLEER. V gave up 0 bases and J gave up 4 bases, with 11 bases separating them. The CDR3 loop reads CASSQDYDPSDTQYF. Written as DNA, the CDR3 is TGCGCCAGCAGCCAAGATTATGACCCGTCAGATACGCAGTATTTT.

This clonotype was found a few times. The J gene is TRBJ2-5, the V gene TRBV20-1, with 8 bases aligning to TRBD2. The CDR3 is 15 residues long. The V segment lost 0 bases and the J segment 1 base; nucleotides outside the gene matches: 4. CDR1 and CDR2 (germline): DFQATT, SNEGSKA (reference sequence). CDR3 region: CSARDSSGFQETQYF. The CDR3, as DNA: TGCAGTGCTAGAGACTCTAGCGGGTTCCAAGAGACCCAGTACTTC.

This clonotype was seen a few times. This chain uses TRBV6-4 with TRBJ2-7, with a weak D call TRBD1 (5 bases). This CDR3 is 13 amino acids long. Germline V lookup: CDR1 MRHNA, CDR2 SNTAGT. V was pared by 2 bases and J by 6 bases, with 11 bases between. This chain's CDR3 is CASSDQRGGEQYV. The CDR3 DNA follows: TGTGCCAGCAGTGACCAAAGGGGCGGCGAGCAGTACGTC.

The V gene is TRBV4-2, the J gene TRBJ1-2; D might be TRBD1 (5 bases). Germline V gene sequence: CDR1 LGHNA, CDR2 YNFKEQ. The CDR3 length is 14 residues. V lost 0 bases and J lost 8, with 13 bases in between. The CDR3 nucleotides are TGTGCCAGCAGCCAAGAGGGGACTATCGGCGGCTACACCTTC. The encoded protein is CASSQEGTIGGYTF.

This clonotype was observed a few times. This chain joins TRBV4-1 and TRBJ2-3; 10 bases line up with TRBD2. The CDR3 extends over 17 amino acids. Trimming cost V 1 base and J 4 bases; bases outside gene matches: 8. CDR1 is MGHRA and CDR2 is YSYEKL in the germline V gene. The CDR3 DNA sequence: TGCGCCAGCAGCCAAGTGGCTTCAGCGGGGGGGCCAGATACGCAGTATTTT. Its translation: CASSQVASAGGPDTQYF.

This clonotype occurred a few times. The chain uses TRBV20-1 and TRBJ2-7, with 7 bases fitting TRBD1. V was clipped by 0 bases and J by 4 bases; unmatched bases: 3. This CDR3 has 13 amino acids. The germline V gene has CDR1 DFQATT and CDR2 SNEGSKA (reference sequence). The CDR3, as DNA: TGCAGTGCTAGAGATTTGGACAGGTACGAGCAGTACGTC. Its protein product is CSARDLDRYEQYV.

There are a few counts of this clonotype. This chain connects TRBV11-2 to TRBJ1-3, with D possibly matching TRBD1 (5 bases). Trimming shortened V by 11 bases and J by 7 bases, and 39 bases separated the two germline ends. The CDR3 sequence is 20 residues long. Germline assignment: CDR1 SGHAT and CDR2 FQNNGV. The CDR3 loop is CAASLEDRDRGSVLGNTIYF. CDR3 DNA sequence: TGTGCCGCCAGCTTAGAAGACCGGGACCGGGGTTCCGTTCTCGGGAACACCATATATTTT.

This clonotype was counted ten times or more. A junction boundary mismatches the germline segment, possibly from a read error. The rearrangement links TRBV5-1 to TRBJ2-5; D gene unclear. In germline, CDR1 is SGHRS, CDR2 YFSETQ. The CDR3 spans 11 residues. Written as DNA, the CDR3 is TGTGCCAGCAGCTTTGAAGAGACCCAGTACTTC. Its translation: CASSFEETQYF. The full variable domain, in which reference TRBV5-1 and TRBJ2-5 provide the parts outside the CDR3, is KAGVTQTPRYLIKTRGQQVTLSCSPISGHRSVSWYQQTPGQGLQFLFEYFSETQRNKGNFPGRFSGRQFSNSRSEMNVSTLELGDSALYLCASSFEETQYFGPGTRLLVL.

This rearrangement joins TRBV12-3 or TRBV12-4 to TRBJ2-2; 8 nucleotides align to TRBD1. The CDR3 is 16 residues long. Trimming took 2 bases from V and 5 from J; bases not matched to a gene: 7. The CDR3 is CASSLTQGADTGELFF. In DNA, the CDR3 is TGTGCCAGCAGTTTAACCCAGGGGGCAGATACCGGGGAGCTGTTTTTT.

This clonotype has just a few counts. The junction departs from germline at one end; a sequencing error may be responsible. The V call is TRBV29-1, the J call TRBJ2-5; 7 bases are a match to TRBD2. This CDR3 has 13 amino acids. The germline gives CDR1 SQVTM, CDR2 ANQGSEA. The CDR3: CSVEGLAQGTQYF. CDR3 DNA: TGCAGCGTTGAAGGACTAGCCCAAGGGACCCAGTACTTC. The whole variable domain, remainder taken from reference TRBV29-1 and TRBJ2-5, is SAVISQKPSRDICQRGTSLTIQCQVDSQVTMMFWYRQQPGQSLTLIATANQGSEATYESGFVIDKFPISRPNLTFSTLTVSNMSPEDSSIYLCSVEGLAQGTQYFGPGTRLLVL.

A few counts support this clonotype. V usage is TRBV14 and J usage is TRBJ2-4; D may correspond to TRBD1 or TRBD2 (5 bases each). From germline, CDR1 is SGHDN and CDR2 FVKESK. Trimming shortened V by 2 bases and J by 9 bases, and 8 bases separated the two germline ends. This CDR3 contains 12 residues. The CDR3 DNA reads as TGTGCCAGCAGCCAACCAGGGACCATTCAGTACTTC. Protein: CASSQPGTIQYF.

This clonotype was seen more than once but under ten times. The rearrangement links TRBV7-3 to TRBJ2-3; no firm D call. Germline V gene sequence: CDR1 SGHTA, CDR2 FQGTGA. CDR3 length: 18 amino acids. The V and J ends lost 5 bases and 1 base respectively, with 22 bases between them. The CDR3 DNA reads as TGTGCCAGCAGCCCCACCCCTGACCCCCCCTTGGGCACAGATACGCAGTATTTT. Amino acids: CASSPTPDPPLGTDTQYF.

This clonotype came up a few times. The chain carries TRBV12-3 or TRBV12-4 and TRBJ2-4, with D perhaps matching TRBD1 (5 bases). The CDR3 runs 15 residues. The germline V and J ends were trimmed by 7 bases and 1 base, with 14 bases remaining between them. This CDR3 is CASTDSMWAKNIQYF. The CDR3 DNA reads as TGTGCCAGCACCGACAGTATGTGGGCCAAAAACATTCAGTACTTC.

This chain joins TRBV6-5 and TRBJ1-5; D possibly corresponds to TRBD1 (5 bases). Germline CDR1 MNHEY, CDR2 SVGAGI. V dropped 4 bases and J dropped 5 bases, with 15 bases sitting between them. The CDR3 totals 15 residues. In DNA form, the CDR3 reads TGTGCCAGCAGTTTTTCACGGGACCCACATCAGCCCCAGCATTTT. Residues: CASSFSRDPHQPQHF.

The CDR3 protein is CAWRGRDSYEQYF. The CDR3 coding sequence is TGTGCCTGGAGAGGGCGGGATTCCTACGAGCAGTACTTC. V and J are TRBV30 and TRBJ2-7; D possibly corresponds to TRBD2 (6 bases). CDR1 and CDR2 (germline): GTSNPN, SVGIG (reference sequence). Trimming removed 3 bases from V and 1 base from J, with 10 bases in between. The CDR3 totals 13 residues.

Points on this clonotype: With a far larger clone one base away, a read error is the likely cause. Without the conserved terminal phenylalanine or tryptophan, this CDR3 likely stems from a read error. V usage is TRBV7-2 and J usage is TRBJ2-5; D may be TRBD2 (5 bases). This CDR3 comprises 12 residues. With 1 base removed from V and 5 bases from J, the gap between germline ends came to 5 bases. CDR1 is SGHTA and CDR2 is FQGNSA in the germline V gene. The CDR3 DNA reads TGTGCCAGCAGCTTAGGGAGGGAGACCCAGTACATC. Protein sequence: CASSLGRETQYI.

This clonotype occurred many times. The CDR3 sequence is CASSGPLGGTGELFF. CDR3 nucleotide sequence: TGTGCCAGCAGCGGACCTCTGGGAGGGACCGGGGAGCTGTTTTTT. V is TRBV5-5 and J is TRBJ2-2; 7 bases map to TRBD2. J was trimmed by 5 bases and V by 4 bases; bases with no gene match: 8. CDR1 and CDR2 from the germline V gene are SGHKS and YYEKEE (reference sequence). This CDR3 comprises 15 residues.